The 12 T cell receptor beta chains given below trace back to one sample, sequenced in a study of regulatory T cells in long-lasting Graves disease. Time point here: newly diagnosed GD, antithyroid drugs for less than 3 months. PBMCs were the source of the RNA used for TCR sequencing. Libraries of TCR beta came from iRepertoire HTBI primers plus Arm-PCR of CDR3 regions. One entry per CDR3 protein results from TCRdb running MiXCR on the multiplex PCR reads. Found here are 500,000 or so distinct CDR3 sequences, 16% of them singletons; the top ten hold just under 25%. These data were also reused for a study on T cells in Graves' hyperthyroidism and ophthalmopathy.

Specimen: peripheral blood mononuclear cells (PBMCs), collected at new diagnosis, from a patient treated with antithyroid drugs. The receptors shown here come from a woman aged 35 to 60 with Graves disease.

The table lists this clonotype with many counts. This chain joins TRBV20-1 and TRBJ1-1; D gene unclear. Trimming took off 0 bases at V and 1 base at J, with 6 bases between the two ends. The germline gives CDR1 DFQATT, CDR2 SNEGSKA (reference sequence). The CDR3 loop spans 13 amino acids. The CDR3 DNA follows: TGCAGTGCTAGAGACACCACGAACACTGAAGCTTTCTTT. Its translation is CSARDTTNTEAFF.

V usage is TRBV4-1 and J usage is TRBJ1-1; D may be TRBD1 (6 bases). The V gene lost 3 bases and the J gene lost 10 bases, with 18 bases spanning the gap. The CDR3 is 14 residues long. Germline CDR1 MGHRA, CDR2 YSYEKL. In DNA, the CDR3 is TGCGCCAGCAGCCAGGAGGGGGGACCCAGCGGAGCTTTCTTT. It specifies CASSQEGGPSGAFF.

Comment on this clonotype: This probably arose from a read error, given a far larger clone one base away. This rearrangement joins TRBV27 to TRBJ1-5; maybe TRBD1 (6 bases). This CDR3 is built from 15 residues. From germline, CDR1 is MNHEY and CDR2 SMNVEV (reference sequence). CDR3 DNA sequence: TGTGCCAGCAGTGGTAACGTTGGGGGCAATCGGCCCCAGCATTTT. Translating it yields CASSGNVGGNRPQHF.

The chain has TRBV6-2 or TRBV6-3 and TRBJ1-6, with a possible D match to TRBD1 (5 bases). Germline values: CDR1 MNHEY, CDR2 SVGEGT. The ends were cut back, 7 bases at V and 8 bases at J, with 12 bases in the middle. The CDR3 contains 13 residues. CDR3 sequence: CASTSDSYSPLHF. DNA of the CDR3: TGTGCCAGCACGTCCGACAGTTATTCACCCCTCCACTTT.

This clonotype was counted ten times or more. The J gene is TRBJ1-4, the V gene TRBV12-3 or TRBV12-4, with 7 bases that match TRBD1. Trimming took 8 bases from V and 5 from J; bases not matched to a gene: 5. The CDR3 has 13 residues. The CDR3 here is CASFLTGNEKLFF. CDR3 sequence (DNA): TGTGCCAGCTTCTTGACAGGGAATGAAAAACTGTTTTTT.

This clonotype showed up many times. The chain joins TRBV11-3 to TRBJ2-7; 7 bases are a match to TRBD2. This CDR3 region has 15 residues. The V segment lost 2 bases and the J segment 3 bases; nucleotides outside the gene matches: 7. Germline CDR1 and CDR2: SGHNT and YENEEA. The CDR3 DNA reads TGTGCCAGCAGCTTATCGGCGGGGGACGGCTACGAGCAGTACTTC. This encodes CASSLSAGDGYEQYF.

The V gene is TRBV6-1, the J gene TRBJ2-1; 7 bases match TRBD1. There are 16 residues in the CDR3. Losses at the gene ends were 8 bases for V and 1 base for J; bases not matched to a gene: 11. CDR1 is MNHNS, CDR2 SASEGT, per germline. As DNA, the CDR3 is TGTGCCAGCCGCAACTTAGGGGGCGGGTCCTACAATGAGCAGTTCTTC. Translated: CASRNLGGGSYNEQFF.

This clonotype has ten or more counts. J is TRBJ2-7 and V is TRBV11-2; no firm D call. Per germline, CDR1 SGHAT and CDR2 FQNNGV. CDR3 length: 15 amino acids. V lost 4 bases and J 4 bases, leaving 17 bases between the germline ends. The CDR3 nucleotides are TGTGCCAGCAGCTCCTCGGGCAGTTCGAGGTACGAGCAGTACTTC. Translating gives CASSSSGSSRYEQYF.

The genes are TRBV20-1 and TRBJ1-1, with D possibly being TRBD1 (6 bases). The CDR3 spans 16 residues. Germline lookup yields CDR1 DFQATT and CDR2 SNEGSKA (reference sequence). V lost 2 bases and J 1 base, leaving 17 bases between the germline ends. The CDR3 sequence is CSARTHRDTPNTEAFF. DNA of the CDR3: TGCAGTGCTAGAACCCACCGGGACACTCCGAACACTGAAGCTTTCTTT.

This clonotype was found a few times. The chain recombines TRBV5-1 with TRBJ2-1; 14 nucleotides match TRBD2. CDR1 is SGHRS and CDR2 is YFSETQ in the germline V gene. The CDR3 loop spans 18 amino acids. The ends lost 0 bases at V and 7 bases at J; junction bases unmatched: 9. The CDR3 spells CASSLEGTSGGVVNEQFF. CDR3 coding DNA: TGCGCCAGCAGCTTGGAAGGGACTAGCGGGGGAGTTGTTAATGAGCAGTTCTTC.

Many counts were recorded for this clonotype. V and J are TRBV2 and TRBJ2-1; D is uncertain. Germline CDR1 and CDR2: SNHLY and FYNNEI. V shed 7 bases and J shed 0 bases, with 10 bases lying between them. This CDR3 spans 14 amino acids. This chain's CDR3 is CASMRLVSYNEQFF. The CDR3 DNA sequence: TGTGCCAGCATGCGTCTGGTCTCCTACAATGAGCAGTTCTTC.

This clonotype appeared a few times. CDR3 loop: CASSTAGGAYEQYF. In nucleotides, the CDR3 is TGTGCCAGTAGTACCGCAGGGGGGGCCTACGAGCAGTACTTC. The rearrangement uses TRBV19 and TRBJ2-7, with D perhaps matching TRBD1 or TRBD2 (7 bases each). CDR3 size: 14 residues. Germline assignment: CDR1 LNHDA and CDR2 SQIVND (reference sequence). V was shortened by 4 bases and J by 2 bases, with 12 bases between the two germline ends.